This TCR beta chain was identified during a study of blood T cell repertoires in COVID-19. Study details: Samples of COVID-19 (acute and convalescent) were obtained from the United States, Italy and Spain. Sample material is recorded as cDNA or gDNA derived from T cells, B-cell-depleted T cells, or PBMCs.

CDR1 and CDR2 from the germline V gene are SGHAT and FQNNGV. The CDR3 contains 19 residues. Comment on this clone: The junction departs from the called germline gene at one end, perhaps through a read error.

Original methodology: Nucleated cell number was recorded as an estimate derived from reference gene primer amplification. The table came from immunoSEQ multiplex PCR; TCRdb's copy has only in-frame clones and leaves some out. The D gene and trimming were derived from the DNA, and the V and J assignments and clone size from that table. This table holds about 160,000 clones, around 80% found once. V and J are TRBV11-2 and TRBJ1-1; D is perhaps TRBD1 (5 bases). Sequencing input: peripheral blood. The receptor comes from an elderly woman with active or convalescent COVID-19. CDR3 DNA: TGTGCCAGCAGCTTACCCTGCGGGGAGAGGTGGGGGAAGACACTGAAAGGTCTCTTT. It yields the protein CASSLPCGERWGKTLKGLF.